This is a list of T cell receptor beta chains from one sample in a study of response to subunit inactivated influenza vaccine. TCRdb reprocessed the RT-PCR reads with MiXCR, giving one entry per CDR3 protein. Of 500,000 to 600,000 distinct CDR3 sequences listed, over 10% are singletons. The specimen was PBMCs from blood, collected roughly 45 days after vaccination. These receptors all stem from a man aged 50-59 years who received an inactivated influenza vaccine. The CDR3 runs from the conserved cysteine through the conserved F or W. The order of the fields is J gene, V gene, D gene, clone size, CDR3 protein, CDR3 DNA. The D gene is left open where the match is weak. A clone size is listed for some rows: how often the clone was seen (once, few, many), or a class if it is expanded.

>TRBJ2-2|TRBV7-9|-|few
CASSQDSFTGELFF
TGTGCCAGCAGCCAGGACAGTTTCACCGGGGAGCTGTTTTTT
>TRBJ2-3|TRBV12-3/TRBV12-4|-|few
CASSLTPDTQYF
TGTGCCAGCAGTTTAACCCCGGATACGCAGTATTTT
>TRBJ2-5|TRBV11-2|-|many
CASSLNRKETQYF
TGTGCCAGCAGCTTAAACCGGAAAGAGACCCAGTACTTC
>TRBJ2-3|TRBV29-1|TRBD2|many
CSVTREGGTQYF
TGCAGCGTGACACGGGAGGGGGGTACGCAGTATTTT
>TRBJ2-5|TRBV20-1|TRBD1|-
CSLTGQETQYF
TGCAGTCTGACAGGGCAAGAGACCCAGTACTTC
>TRBJ2-5|TRBV5-4|TRBD2|-
CASSVGTSGLGETQYF
TGTGCCAGCAGCGTTGGGACTAGCGGTCTGGGAGAGACCCAGTACTTC
>TRBJ1-2|TRBV7-9|-|few
CASSLGDRGGYTF
TGTGCCAGCAGCTTAGGAGATCGGGGAGGCTACACCTTC
>TRBJ2-6|TRBV3-1|-|-
CASSHSLIGNSGANVLTF
TGTGCCAGCAGCCACTCGCTCATAGGGAACTCTGGGGCCAACGTCCTGACTTTC
>TRBJ1-5|TRBV4-3|-|few
CASSPYYGQPNSNQPQHF
TGCGCCAGCAGCCCCTACTACGGACAGCCTAATAGCAATCAGCCCCAGCATTTT
>TRBJ2-2|TRBV20-1|TRBD1|few
CSAWRQGGIGELFF
TGCAGTGCTTGGAGACAGGGGGGGATCGGGGAGCTGTTTTTT
>TRBJ2-7|TRBV5-1|-|once
CASSSQGGPSSYEQYF
TGCGCCAGCAGCTCTCAGGGGGGCCCCAGCTCCTACGAGCAGTACTTC
>TRBJ2-1|TRBV27|TRBD2|few
CASSTPGLAGPNEQFF
TGTGCCAGCAGTACGCCAGGACTAGCGGGGCCCAATGAGCAGTTCTTC
>TRBJ2-7|TRBV5-6|-|few
CASSSWTASYEQYF
TGTGCCAGCAGCTCGTGGACAGCGAGCTACGAGCAGTACTTC
>TRBJ1-6|TRBV21-1|-|few
CASSTYPGTGGKSPNSPLHF
TGTGCCAGCAGCACGTACCCCGGGACAGGGGGCAAATCGCCAAATTCACCCCTCCACTTT
>TRBJ2-2|TRBV5-5|TRBD2|-
CASIRTSGNTGELFF
TGTGCCAGCATCAGGACTAGCGGCAACACCGGGGAGCTGTTTTTT
>TRBJ2-2|TRBV20-1|-|few
CSARQGGPRTGELFF
TGCAGTGCGAGACAGGGAGGACCGCGGACCGGGGAGCTGTTTTTT
>TRBJ1-4|TRBV7-9|-|-
CASSLGNRILFF
TGTGCCAGCAGCTTAGGGAACAGGATTTTGTTTTTT
>TRBJ2-4|TRBV5-1|TRBD1|few
CASSLFQQGDAKNIQYF
TGCGCCAGCAGCTTGTTTCAACAGGGGGATGCCAAAAACATTCAGTACTTC
>TRBJ2-7|TRBV6-2/TRBV6-3|-|-
CASSALSYEQYF
TGTGCCAGCAGTGCTCTGTCCTACGAGCAGTACTTC
>TRBJ1-6|TRBV3-1|-|few
CASSQEQSNSPLHF
TGTGCCAGCAGCCAAGAACAGTCTAATTCACCCCTCCACTTT
>TRBJ1-2|TRBV12-3/TRBV12-4|-|-
CASSLGIGGYTF
TGTGCCAGCAGTTTAGGGATCGGTGGCTACACCTTC
>TRBJ2-5|TRBV28|-|-
CASSPLRGWETQYF
TGTGCCAGCAGCCCACTAAGGGGTTGGGAGACCCAGTACTTC
>TRBJ2-5|TRBV20-1|-|many
CSARPGAVGTQYF
TGCAGTGCTAGACCTGGAGCCGTAGGGACCCAGTACTTC
>TRBJ2-7|TRBV2|-|-
CASSVSQDYEQYF
TGTGCCAGCAGTGTAAGTCAGGACTACGAGCAGTACTTC
>TRBJ2-1|TRBV15|TRBD2|-
CATSRGAIAGVRNEQFF
TGTGCCACCAGCAGAGGGGCAATAGCGGGAGTGCGTAATGAGCAGTTCTTC
>TRBJ2-7|TRBV28|-|few
CASSRPAGMLQYF
TGTGCCAGCAGCCGCCCCGCCGGGATGCTGCAGTACTTC
>TRBJ1-4|TRBV28|-|few
CASSSRGTTSYEKLFF
TGTGCCAGCAGTTCGCGGGGTACTACTTCATATGAAAAACTGTTTTTT
>TRBJ2-3|TRBV4-1|TRBD2|-
CASSHIGLAGGTDTQYF
TGCGCCAGCAGCCACATAGGACTAGCGGGGGGCACAGATACGCAGTATTTT
>TRBJ1-4|TRBV20-1|-|many
CSATTATNEKLFF
TGCAGTGCCACGACAGCTACCAATGAAAAACTGTTTTTT
>TRBJ2-3|TRBV27|-|once
CASTSQGGPDTQYF
TGTGCCAGCACCTCCCAGGGCGGTCCGGATACGCAGTATTTT
>TRBJ2-1|TRBV7-2|TRBD2|few
CASSPPGLARGEQFF
TGTGCCAGCAGCCCACCCGGACTAGCGAGAGGGGAGCAGTTCTTC
>TRBJ1-5|TRBV7-9|-|few
CASSPMDGQPQHF
TGTGCCAGCAGCCCGATGGACGGTCAGCCCCAGCATTTT
>TRBJ1-3|TRBV12-3/TRBV12-4|-|few
CASTLPQGSGNTIYF
TGTGCCAGCACCTTACCACAGGGCTCTGGAAACACCATATATTTT
>TRBJ1-5|TRBV20-1|TRBD1|few
CSARDGDRGRDQPQHF
TGCAGTGCTAGAGACGGGGACAGGGGAAGGGATCAGCCCCAGCATTTT
>TRBJ2-7|TRBV20-1|TRBD2|few
CSAVPETSGKYEQYF
TGCAGTGCAGTTCCCGAGACTAGCGGGAAATACGAGCAGTACTTC
>TRBJ2-3|TRBV20-1|TRBD2|-
CSASPGLSTDTQYF
TGCAGTGCTAGTCCGGGACTAAGCACAGATACGCAGTATTTT
>TRBJ2-3|TRBV7-9|-|many
CASSLAGRTDTQYF
TGTGCCAGCAGCTTAGCGGGACGCACAGATACGCAGTATTTT
>TRBJ2-1|TRBV5-1|-|many
CASSDGGLYNEQFF
TGCGCCAGCAGCGACGGGGGGCTTTACAATGAGCAGTTCTTC